A selection of T cell receptor beta chains follows, all from one sample in a study of cytotoxic CD8 clonotypes in ibrutinib-treated CLL. Profiling relied on immunoSEQ multiplex PCR, and the TCRdb table lists in-frame clones only, not all of them. The sample lists 200,000 to 250,000 clones, roughly 79% occurring once. Sequences were derived from PBMCs, sampled after 12 months of ibrutinib treatment. All receptors derive from a human donor with chronic lymphocytic leukemia. Both conserved end residues are trimmed from each CDR3.

J gene,V gene,CDR3 protein
TRBJ2-5,TRBV30,AWSPGRVQETQY
TRBJ2-7,TRBV28,ASSLPSARTVSYEQY
TRBJ2-5,TRBV6-1,ASSASGAGEETQY
TRBJ2-1,TRBV27,ASSSAGLIGNEQF
TRBJ2-7,TRBV9,ASSEFPGPLYEQY
TRBJ2-7,TRBV5-1,ASSLPGGQGYEQY
TRBJ2-7,TRBV27,ASSSSGLDPYEQY
TRBJ2-1,TRBV15,ATSTGGSNEQF
TRBJ2-3,TRBV15,ATSRNRGGMDTQY
TRBJ2-3,TRBV5-5,ASSLTGLTTDTQY
TRBJ2-5,TRBV5-1,ASSLGTAKETQY
TRBJ2-5,TRBV6-5,ASSYIQRGLLTQY
TRBJ2-1,TRBV13,ASSFAGNEQF
TRBJ1-2,TRBV9,ASSDSGTPNYGYT
TRBJ2-2,TRBV5-1,ASSLAGSGSNTGELF
TRBJ1-4,TRBV7-9,ASSLVAVREKLF
TRBJ1-3,TRBV7-9,ASSPTRTAGNTIY
TRBJ2-5,TRBV29-1,SAKAGAETQY
TRBJ2-1,TRBV6-5,ASSDRHNEQF
TRBJ2-4,TRBV6-1,ASRNGVAKNIQY
TRBJ2-5,TRBV19,ASSISVPEETQY
TRBJ2-5,TRBV5-1,ASSQGDGKETQY
TRBJ2-7,TRBV5-1,ASSRTTGALLNEQY
TRBJ2-5,TRBV27,ASSLSNQETQY
TRBJ1-1,TRBV5-1,ASSLGQGITEAF
TRBJ1-2,TRBV27,ASSLGTASYGYT
TRBJ1-5,TRBV18,ASSPYTGEGQPQH
TRBJ2-2,TRBV7-9,ASSLDLGPGELF
TRBJ2-1,TRBV5-1,ASSPVTKDNEQF
TRBJ1-2,TRBV7-2,ASQADRDYGYT
TRBJ2-3,TRBV2,ASSEEIGTDTQY
TRBJ2-5,TRBV7-7,ASSLQQGETQY
TRBJ2-3,TRBV14,ASSQVHPDTQY
TRBJ1-6,TRBV2,ASFGGTFSYNSPLH
TRBJ2-3,TRBV27,ASSSMTGYIKY
TRBJ1-3,TRBV6-6,ASSYEGAGNTIY
TRBJ2-5,TRBV7-9,ASSLTQRIETQY
TRBJ1-2,TRBV5-4,ASRRRTGAERGYT
TRBJ2-1,TRBV11-3,ASSLDSGSRSYNEQF
TRBJ1-1,TRBV27,ASSNRGGNTEAF
TRBJ2-4,TRBV21-1,ASNGLAGENIQY
TRBJ2-7,TRBV2,ASKPTSTLDEQY
TRBJ1-3,TRBV27,ASSWTGVPGNTIY
TRBJ1-2,TRBV7-9,ASSPGFYGYT
TRBJ2-1,TRBV5-1,ASSILGGPDNEQF
TRBJ2-7,TRBV7-9,ASSPGTTGGFEQY
TRBJ2-7,TRBV4-1,ASSPRPGSYEQY
TRBJ2-1,TRBV12-5,ASGLVSGVGYNEQF
TRBJ2-7,TRBV5-1,ASSLSRASDEQY
TRBJ1-2,TRBV5-1,ASSFHILRGKT
TRBJ2-7,TRBV7-3,ASSLRQGDFYEQY
TRBJ1-1,TRBV4-2,ASSQDILQYTEAF
TRBJ2-7,TRBV5-4,ASSLSGSVPDEQY
TRBJ1-5,TRBV19,ASTLSLGTDNQPQH
TRBJ1-6,TRBV27,ASSLRSDSPLH
TRBJ2-7,TRBV27,ASSWDSGGTEY
TRBJ1-1,TRBV11-2,ASSWGDKTEAF
TRBJ2-7,TRBV4-1,ASSQVVGALHEQY